The clone carrying this TCR beta chain was seen once. What it binds is unknown. With random hexamers, reverse transcription was performed on about 0.5 to 1 ug of RNA. Amplification of TCR beta CDR3 spanned 54 Vbeta and 13 Jbeta via immunoSEQ multiplex PCR. TCRdb re-called the immunoSEQ multiplex PCR reads with MiXCR, one entry per CDR3 protein. The sample lists just over 300,000 distinct CDR3 sequences; 90% to 95% were seen once. The CDR3 sequence is 14 residues long. CDR1 and CDR2 from the germline V gene are SNHLY and FYNNEI. The V and J ends lost 8 bases and 1 base respectively, with 14 bases between them. This sample is drawn from a study of CD8 T cells in Susac syndrome. Study results and caveats: The study acknowledged a relatively small number of individuals in its TCR sequencing and HLA analysis.

TCR beta sequencing covered blood CD8+ and CD4+ T cells. In contrast to the negatively isolated CD8+ and CD4+ T cells, TEMRA cells were FACS-enriched. V usage is TRBV2 and J usage is TRBJ1-2; possible D gene TRBD1, 5 bases. This clonotype was sampled from a human donor with multiple sclerosis. Sequenced sample: CD4+ T cells from PBMCs. This chain's CDR3 is CASPGGGFNYGYTF. In nucleotides, the CDR3 is TGTGCCAGCCCCGGGGGGGGGTTTAACTATGGCTACACCTTC. The full variable domain, its missing parts supplied by reference TRBV2 and TRBJ1-2, is EPEVTQTPSHQVTQMGQEVILRCVPISNHLYFYWYRQILGQKVEFLVSFYNNEISEKSEIFDDQFSVERPDGSNFTLKIRSTKLEDSAMYFCASPGGGFNYGYTFGSGTRLTVV.